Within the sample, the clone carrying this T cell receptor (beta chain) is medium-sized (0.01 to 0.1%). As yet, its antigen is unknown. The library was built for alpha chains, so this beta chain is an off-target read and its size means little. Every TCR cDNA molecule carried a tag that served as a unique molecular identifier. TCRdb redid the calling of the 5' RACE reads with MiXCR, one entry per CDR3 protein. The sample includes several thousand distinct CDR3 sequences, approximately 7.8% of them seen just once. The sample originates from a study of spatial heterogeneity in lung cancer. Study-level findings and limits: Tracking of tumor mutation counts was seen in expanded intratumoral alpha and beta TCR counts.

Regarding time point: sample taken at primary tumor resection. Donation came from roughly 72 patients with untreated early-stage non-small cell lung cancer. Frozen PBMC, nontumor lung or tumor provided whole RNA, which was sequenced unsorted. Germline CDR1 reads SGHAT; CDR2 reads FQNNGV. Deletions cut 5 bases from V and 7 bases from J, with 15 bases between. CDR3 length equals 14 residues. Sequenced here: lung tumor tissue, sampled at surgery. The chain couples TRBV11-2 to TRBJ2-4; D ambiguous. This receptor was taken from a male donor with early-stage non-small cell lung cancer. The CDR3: CASSPQPLWNIQYF. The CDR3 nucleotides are TGTGCCAGCAGCCCACAGCCGCTGTGGAACATTCAGTACTTC. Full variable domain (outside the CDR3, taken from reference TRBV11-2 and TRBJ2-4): EAGVAQSPRYKIIEKRQSVAFWCNPISGHATLYWYQQILGQGPKLLIQFQNNGVVDDSQLPKDRFSAERLKGVDSTLKIQPAKLEDSAVYLCASSPQPLWNIQYFGAGTRLSVL.